One and the same sample provided the 28 T cell receptor beta chains below, sequenced in a study of blood T cell repertoires in COVID-19. Only in-frame clones appear in the TCRdb table, and some are missing; sequencing was by immunoSEQ multiplex PCR. This repertoire shows approximately 300,000 clones, around nine tenths found once; its top ten account for approximately 4%. Sequenced sample: peripheral blood. The receptors originated from a woman between 45 and 65 years old with active or convalescent COVID-19.

CDR3 in amino acids: CASSRDSPIEAFF. The CDR3 coding sequence is TGTGCCAGCAGCCGCGACAGTCCCATTGAAGCTTTCTTT. This sequence joins TRBV6-5 and TRBJ1-1; a possible D gene is TRBD1 (5 bases). Trimming stripped 6 bases from V and 7 bases from J, with 15 bases between. Germline V gene sequence: CDR1 MNHEY, CDR2 SVGAGI. The CDR3 length is 13 residues.

The sample holds one count of this clone. One end of the junction does not line up with germline, which may come from a read error. This chain uses TRBV11-2 with TRBJ2-3, with 8 bases lining up with TRBD2. The CDR3 contains 14 residues. Looked up from germline, CDR1 is SGHAT and CDR2 is FQNNGV. The CDR3 DNA reads as TGTGCCAGCAGGTTAGCGGGAAGCACAGATACGCAGTATTTT. It encodes CASRLAGSTDTQYF. Based on the CDR3 plus reference TRBV11-2 and TRBJ2-3, the full variable domain is EAGVAQSPRYKIIEKRQSVAFWCNPISGHATLYWYQQILGQGPKLLIQFQNNGVVDDSQLPKDRFSAERLKGVDSTLKIQPAKLEDSAVYLCASRLAGSTDTQYFGPGTRLTVL.

This chain uses TRBV5-1 with TRBJ2-1; 8 bases map to TRBD1. With 3 bases clipped from V and 15 bases from J, the junction kept 11 bases outside the gene matches. The CDR3 extends over 13 amino acids. From germline, CDR1 is SGHRS and CDR2 YFSETQ. DNA for the CDR3: TGCGCCAGCAGCTCAGGACAGGGAAAGGTCCCGTTCTTC. Translated, it gives CASSSGQGKVPFF.

In this sample, this clone turned up once. V and J are TRBV29-1 and TRBJ2-1; 9 bases agree with TRBD2. CDR1 is SQVTM, CDR2 ANQGSEA, per germline. This CDR3 spans 12 amino acids. Losses at the gene ends were 4 bases for V and 13 bases for J; bases not matched to a gene: 8. Written as DNA, the CDR3 is TGCAGCGTTGTGGTAGCGGGGGTTCTACAGTTCTTC. This translates into CSVVVAGVLQFF.

The rearrangement joins TRBV2 to TRBJ2-2; no clear D. Germline lookup yields CDR1 SNHLY and CDR2 FYNNEI. Trimming pared 7 bases from V and 0 bases from J, leaving 12 bases between. The CDR3 length is 15 residues. CDR3 DNA sequence: TGTGCCAGCAAACACGACACGACGAACACCGGGGAGCTGTTTTTT. Encoded protein: CASKHDTTNTGELFF.

The V and J genes are TRBV24-1 and TRBJ2-7; 12 bases line up with TRBD2. Germline lookup yields CDR1 KGHDR and CDR2 SFDVKD. The CDR3 length is 16 residues. After removal of 3 bases from V and 8 bases from J, the junction contained 10 bases not matched to a gene. DNA for the CDR3: TGTGCCACCAGTGATCCCGGACTAGCGGGATCACCGCAGCAGTACTTC. This codes for CATSDPGLAGSPQQYF.

The chain combines TRBV27 with TRBJ2-1, with TRBD1 identical over 7 bases. After removal of 7 bases from V and 10 bases from J, the junction contained 19 bases not matched to a gene. Germline CDR1 is MNHEY and CDR2 is SMNVEV (reference sequence). There are 16 residues in the CDR3. CDR3 residues: CASIDADRLLDEEQFF. In DNA, the CDR3 is TGTGCCAGCATTGATGCGGACAGGCTGTTGGATGAGGAGCAGTTCTTC.

About this clone itself: This may stem from a read error, because a much larger clone lies one nucleotide away. The gene calls are TRBV3-1 (or the pseudogene TRBV3-2) and TRBJ2-7, with D perhaps TRBD2 (5 bases). V was clipped by 2 bases and J by 3 bases, with 8 bases between them. CDR1 and CDR2 (germline): LGHDT, YNNKEL (reference sequence). This CDR3 is 13 amino acids long. CDR3 nucleotides: TGTGCCAGCAGCCAACTCAGCGGCTACGAGCAGTACTTC. It yields the protein CASSQLSGYEQYF.

This clone showed up just a few times. V usage is TRBV2 and J usage is TRBJ1-1, with TRBD1 as a possible D gene (6 bases). Per germline, CDR1 SNHLY and CDR2 FYNNEI. V lost 8 bases to trimming and J lost 6 bases, with 13 bases between them. The CDR3 is 12 amino acids. The CDR3 here is CASDQGTPEAFF. The CDR3 DNA is TGTGCCAGCGATCAGGGGACCCCTGAAGCTTTCTTT. The complete variable domain, with remaining parts taken from reference TRBV2 and TRBJ1-1, reads EPEVTQTPSHQVTQMGQEVILRCVPISNHLYFYWYRQILGQKVEFLVSFYNNEISEKSEIFDDQFSVERPDGSNFTLKIRSTKLEDSAMYFCASDQGTPEAFFGQGTRLTVV.

This CDR3 reads CASSMTGGNSPLHF. In nucleotides, the CDR3 is TGTGCCAGCAGTATGACAGGGGGTAATTCACCCCTCCACTTT. The chain has TRBV6-5 and TRBJ1-6; 9 bases map to TRBD1. The V segment lost 5 bases and the J segment 6 bases; nucleotides outside the gene matches: 2. Germline V CDR1 and CDR2: MNHEY, SVGAGI. The CDR3 has 14 residues.

This clone was detected only a few times. The gene calls are TRBV28 and TRBJ1-1; TRBD1 is a possible D gene (5 bases). The CDR3 spans 15 residues. Germline CDR1 and CDR2: MDHEN and SYDVKM. Trimming took off 5 bases at V and 4 bases at J, with 17 bases between the two ends. CDR3 nucleotides: TGTGCCAGCAGTGGCCCTTGGCAGGGCGCCACTGAAGCTTTCTTT. Residues: CASSGPWQGATEAFF.

This chain uses TRBV29-1 with TRBJ1-2, with 7 nucleotides matching TRBD1. This CDR3 is built from 14 residues. Germline V gene data show CDR1 as SQVTM and CDR2 as ANQGSEA. V was pared by 8 bases and J by 2 bases, with 11 bases of the junction left unmatched. The CDR3 DNA reads as TGCAGCACCACGACCGGGACAGACAACTATGGCTACACCTTC. Protein: CSTTTGTDNYGYTF.

By proportion, this clone is medium-sized (0.01 to 0.1%). CDR3 region: CASSQDLEAYGYTF. The CDR3 DNA sequence: TGTGCCAGCAGCCAAGATCTTGAGGCCTATGGCTACACCTTC. The rearrangement joins TRBV14 to TRBJ1-2; D is uncertain. The V end was cut by 0 bases, the J end by 4 bases, with 9 bases between. Germline assignment: CDR1 SGHDN and CDR2 FVKESK. The CDR3 runs to 14 residues.

The rearrangement links TRBV7-8 to TRBJ1-5; 10 bases are shared with TRBD1. The V segment lost 5 bases and the J segment 5 bases; nucleotides outside the gene matches: 6. Germline CDR1 reads SGHVS; CDR2 reads FQNEAQ. This CDR3 contains 15 residues. Here the CDR3 reads CASSKGTGAYQPQHF. The CDR3 DNA sequence: TGTGCCAGCAGCAAAGGGACAGGGGCTTATCAGCCCCAGCATTTT.

The chain recombines TRBV19 with TRBJ1-2, with TRBD1 matching 9 bases. Germline V gene sequence: CDR1 LNHDA, CDR2 SQIVND (reference sequence). This CDR3 is 17 amino acids long. Losses at the gene ends were 4 bases for V and 5 bases for J; bases not matched to a gene: 14. The CDR3 here is CASSTPGQGPLWYGYTF. The CDR3 DNA sequence: TGTGCCAGTAGTACCCCGGGACAGGGACCCCTATGGTATGGCTACACCTTC.

The gene calls are TRBV3-1 (or the pseudogene TRBV3-2) and TRBJ2-7; 8 bases agree with TRBD1. This CDR3 has 15 amino acids. V lost 1 base to trimming and J lost 0 bases; unmatched junction nucleotides: 2. Germline CDR1 and CDR2: LGHDT and YNNKEL (reference sequence). The CDR3 region is CASSQGGTGSYEQYF. CDR3 DNA sequence: TGTGCCAGCAGCCAAGGAGGGACAGGCTCCTACGAGCAGTACTTC.

The rearrangement joins TRBV18 to TRBJ2-7, with TRBD1 identical over 8 bases. The CDR3 runs 15 residues. V trimming: 5 bases; J trimming: 3 bases; junction bases outside the gene matches: 9. Germline loops: CDR1 KGHSH, CDR2 LQKENI. The DNA for the CDR3 is TGTGCCAGCTCAGCTAACAGGGGGACCGTCTACGAGCAGTACTTC. Translated, it gives CASSANRGTVYEQYF.

The chain links TRBV5-1 to TRBJ2-6, with 8 bases aligning to TRBD1. The CDR3 spans 18 residues. V was pared by 4 bases and J by 0 bases, with 9 bases of the junction left unmatched. CDR1 and CDR2 from the germline V gene are SGHRS and YFSETQ. The CDR3, as DNA: TGCGCCAGCAGCCTACGACAGGGGCCAAGCTCTGGGGCCAACGTCCTGACTTTC. It encodes CASSLRQGPSSGANVLTF.

The J gene is TRBJ1-4, the V gene TRBV7-9, with no clear D. CDR1 SEHNR and CDR2 FQNEAQ come from the germline V gene (reference sequence). V was cut by 4 bases and J by 0 bases, with 6 bases left in between. The CDR3 extends over 14 amino acids. The CDR3 loop reads CASSSRATNEKLFF. CDR3 DNA sequence: TGTGCCAGCAGCTCGCGTGCAACTAATGAAAAACTGTTTTTT.

The chain recombines TRBV7-9 with TRBJ2-3; 14 bases align to TRBD2. This CDR3 is built from 19 residues. J was trimmed by 2 bases and V by 4 bases; bases with no gene match: 11. The germline V gene has CDR1 SEHNR and CDR2 FQNEAQ (reference sequence). The CDR3 DNA reads TGTGCCAGCAGCTCTCCGGGACTAGCGGGAGTAAGGGACACAGATACGCAGTATTTT. It yields the protein CASSSPGLAGVRDTDTQYF.

CDR3 protein: CASTQGAIWNQPQHF. The CDR3 coding sequence is TGTGCCAGCACCCAGGGGGCAATTTGGAATCAGCCCCAGCATTTT. The chain employs TRBV6-5 and TRBJ1-5; the match to TRBD1 covers 8 bases. V dropped 7 bases and J dropped 4; count of bases not matched to a gene: 9. The CDR3 runs 15 residues. Per germline, CDR1 MNHEY and CDR2 SVGAGI.

This clone was detected only a few times. The J gene is TRBJ1-3, the V gene TRBV3-1 (or the pseudogene TRBV3-2), with TRBD1 matching over 7 bases. CDR3 length equals 17 residues. Looked up from germline, CDR1 is LGHDT and CDR2 is YNNKEL (reference sequence). Losses at the gene ends were 2 bases for V and 0 bases for J; bases not matched to a gene: 7. The DNA for the CDR3 is TGTGCCAGCAGCCAACCGGACAGGTTGAGCTCTGGAAACACCATATATTTT. The encoded protein is CASSQPDRLSSGNTIYF.

The chain uses TRBV11-2 and TRBJ2-7; D perhaps matches TRBD1 (5 bases). From germline, CDR1 is SGHAT and CDR2 FQNNGV. CDR3 size: 18 residues. Trimming took off 2 bases at V and 4 bases at J, with 24 bases between the two ends. CDR3: CASSLFEVVTEIPYEQYF. The CDR3 coding sequence is TGTGCCAGCAGCTTATTTGAAGTCGTGACAGAGATTCCTTACGAGCAGTACTTC.

Remarks on this clone: Germline and junction disagree at one end, which may indicate a read error. The chain couples TRBV5-4 to TRBJ2-1; D might be TRBD2 (5 bases). CDR1 is SGHNT and CDR2 is YYREEE in the germline V gene (reference sequence). The CDR3 runs to 13 residues. CDR3 bases: TGTGCCAGCAGCTTGATTGACTACTATGAGCAGTTCTTC. The encoded protein is CASSLIDYYEQFF.

CDR3 loop: CSVDYRRNYGYTF. CDR3 nucleotides: TGCAGCGTTGACTACAGGAGAAACTATGGCTACACCTTC. The J gene is TRBJ1-2, the V gene TRBV29-1; D is perhaps TRBD1 (5 bases). Germline V gene sequence: CDR1 SQVTM, CDR2 ANQGSEA. V dropped 3 bases and J dropped 2 bases, with 10 bases sitting between them. The CDR3 has 13 amino acids.

The rearrangement links TRBV12-3 or TRBV12-4 to TRBJ1-5; no clear D gene. The CDR3 consists of 13 residues. V was shortened by 5 bases and J by 4 bases, with 9 bases between the two germline ends. CDR3 amino acids: CASSRTGNQPQHF. The CDR3 region has the DNA TGTGCCAGCAGTCGGACGGGAAATCAGCCCCAGCATTTT.

This chain uses TRBV11-3 with TRBJ1-5; a possible D gene is TRBD1 (5 bases). Trimming took off 5 bases at V and 4 bases at J, with 18 bases between the two ends. CDR3 length equals 16 residues. Looked up from germline, CDR1 is SGHNT and CDR2 is YENEEA. The DNA for the CDR3 is TGTGCCAGCAGCACGAGCGACAGTCCCCATAATCAGCCCCAGCATTTT. Its translation is CASSTSDSPHNQPQHF.

V usage is TRBV27 and J usage is TRBJ2-7, with a weak D call TRBD2 (6 bases). Germline values: CDR1 MNHEY, CDR2 SMNVEV (reference sequence). This CDR3 comprises 16 residues. V was shortened by 3 bases and J by 0 bases, with 15 bases between the two germline ends. The CDR3 here is CASSFQSEGLSYEQYF. The CDR3 nucleotides are TGTGCCAGCAGTTTTCAATCGGAGGGGCTCTCCTACGAGCAGTACTTC.